The entry below gives a single T cell receptor beta chain sequence along with its context. The specificity of this receptor is unknown. The sample holds no much larger clone one base away, and base qualities are not on file. Reading from cysteine to phenylalanine, the CDR3 counts 15 amino acids. Only the CDR3 part of the read is kept: 45 bases, read in frame from the first base. The germline V gene yields MGHDK for CDR1 and SYGVNS for CDR2. V has 1 base trimmed and J has 6 bases trimmed; junction bases matching no gene number 9. The sample is drawn from a study of cytomegalovirus exposure and HLA in healthy donors (dated by TCRdb to 2017 to 2019). Notes on the research overall: An earlier analysis of under 600 of the donors reported 250 to 300 Gb of sequence data and 117 million unique TCR beta sequences from about 180 million T cells. Roughly 300 gigabases of sequencing data and approximately 85 million unique TCR sequences were included in an early release covering about 620 HLA-typed donors. Of the 300 to 400 genotyped donors, about 80% fell in the genetic ancestry cluster associated with self-reported Caucasian donors. The aim of the study was to test whether cataloging public T cell receptors could identify signatures of past pathogen exposure. The study used immunosequencing to profile the T cell repertoires of some 600 subjects and linked those repertoires to cytomegalovirus serostatus. Along with the roughly 670-subject first cohort, a separate validation cohort of around 120 different subjects was used. High-throughput TCR immunosequencing, statistical association of individual TCRs with disease status, and machine learning were combined to predict cytomegalovirus infection status. In a later analysis, previously published TCR beta repertoires from about 640 donors were re-analyzed and high-resolution HLA genotyping was added so that TCR occurrence patterns could be studied. In the later analysis, no new phenotypic data were used to find candidate immune exposures; instead, reliance was placed on TCR beta sequences and their occurrence across donors. To decide whether each TCR beta V gene segment behaved as functional or pseudogenic, an earlier analysis of approximately 600 of the donors relied on high-throughput TCR beta sequencing. Alongside the repertoire data, information on donor age, sex, ethnicity and CMV serostatus was compiled. A later genetic analysis took genome-wide SNP genotypes for about three fifths of the 666 donors and used that subset as a discovery cohort. All discovery cohort repertoires had been generated on a single sequencing platform. Class I and class II HLA loci were covered by the typing at four-digit resolution. The number of donors typed differed by locus, with roughly 620-640 for A, B, C, DRB1 and DQB1, around 560 for DQA1, 600 to 610 for DPA1, and some 450 for DPB1. Four to six DR-DQ haplotypes were handled as single units for association and clustering, since linkage in the cohort was strong. Across around 400 genotyped donors of the cohort, an average of about 250,000 unique TCR beta nucleotide sequences per donor were sequenced, and roughly 17% of those sequences were non-productive. Study-wide conclusions, independent of this receptor: In a later analysis, HLA-associated TCR beta chains were found to be more clonally expanded and to have lower generation probabilities than equally common non-associated chains. A later analysis reported that several top co-occurrence clusters appeared linked to parvovirus B19, influenza, CMV and Epstein-Barr virus. Because HLA typing was missing for some donors at each locus, association tests included only the typed subset. Broadly in line with IMGT annotations, most TCR beta V segments showed up in productive rearrangements about 87% or about 30% of the time in an earlier analysis of roughly 590 of the donors. For the cohort, immune exposure information was limited to CMV serostatus. A further reported finding was that TCR beta sequences accurately predicted the HLA-A and HLA-B alleles for most subjects in the first cohort. This cohort had only TCR beta chains sequenced, and the lack of alpha or paired-chain data limited which features could be detected. Roughly uniform sequencing depth across donors was assumed in presence/absence analyses, although this assumption may not hold. Compared with the 666-donor mean, donors in an Asian-associated ancestry cluster had fewer N-insertions in productive TCRs, according to a later genetic analysis. A later analysis associated about 17,000 TCR beta sequences with specific HLA alleles at a false discovery rate of 0.05. Assigning TCR associations to individual alleles was difficult when HLA alleles, especially DR and DQ, strongly co-occurred. In vitro tests confirmed that a few of the cytomegalovirus-associated TCR beta chains recognize cytomegalovirus antigens. Correlated functional status among segregating V segments might reflect linkage disequilibrium, but an unknown experimental factor could not be ruled out. A cluster of highly shared sequence variants was judged likely to be a technical artifact of the sequencing pipeline. It was suggested by the authors that the approach could potentially be generalized to other disease states and immunological phenotypes. Because the 87-base-pair reads could not distinguish some IMGT-functional V segments, including TRBV6-2 and TRBV6-3, those segments were excluded. Because counts were too low, more than 15 rarely observed V segments, including chromosome 9 orphons, were left out of the earlier analysis of approximately 580 of the donors. While some public TCRs were present in many individuals, most TCR sequences turned up only very rarely across donors. In both the original and validation cohorts, the classifier was reported to diagnose cytomegalovirus status with high specificity and sensitivity. A later genetic analysis associated a missense DCLRE1C variant with V-gene and J-gene trimming of TCR beta chains, and an independent cohort replicated the association. In a later analysis, TCR association rates were found to vary across HLA loci, with the most associated TCRs seen for DRB1 alleles and the fewest for HLA-C alleles. According to a later analysis, most CMV-associated TCR beta chains appeared to be HLA-restricted, and the HLA associations seemed to be driven largely by CMV exposure. A total of 164 TCR beta chains were listed by the study as associated with cytomegalovirus.

The cohort was made up of roughly 670 healthy bone marrow donors. At the time of sampling, every cohort member was nominally healthy, though immune exposures that went unrecorded were likely present. The donor tested CMV seropositive, placing the donor among the 250 to 300 seropositive members of the cohort. Each donor provided a peripheral blood sample, and peripheral blood mononuclear cells were used for TCR beta sequencing. Genomic DNA extraction from the blood cell samples was performed with the Qiagen DNeasy Blood Extraction Kit. The library relied on the immunoSEQ multiplex PCR assay. A mixture of 60 forward primers for TCR Vbeta segments and 13 reverse primers for TCR Jbeta segments was used in the multiplex PCR. The CDR3 region of rearranged TCR beta genes was amplified from genomic DNA by a multiplex PCR assay. The Illumina HiSeq System was used to sequence the amplified TCR beta libraries as 87-base-pair reads. In the paper's pipeline: A later analysis tallied around 87 million unique TCR beta chains across the 666 repertoires, and around 9.9 million of those chains were shared by two or more donors. A nearest-neighbor algorithm error-corrected the raw reads and collapsed the reads into unique sequences, merging closely related sequences to remove PCR and sequencing errors. Alignment of CDR3 sequences to IMGT reference sequences was used to assign V, D and J gene segments. For a sequence to be retained, at least a six-nucleotide match to both a V gene segment and a J gene segment was required. Rearrangements were classified as productive when the CDR3 lacked stop codons and remained in frame with V and J, and all other rearrangements were classified as non-productive. Following IMGT convention, CDR3 was defined as the stretch from the second conserved V-encoded cysteine to the conserved J-encoded phenylalanine. In an earlier analysis of 550 to 650 of the donors, sequences lacking an unambiguous match to a single V gene segment were excluded. An earlier analysis of some 610 of the donors called V segments functional above 56.7% productive rearrangements and segregating when the between-donor standard deviation exceeded 5%. A statistical classification framework was built for diagnosing cytomegalovirus status from the catalog of TCR beta chain sequences. V and J gene assignment, in a later analysis, came from comparing TCR nucleotide sequences with IMGT/GENE-DB human TR gene sequences. The TCRdist pipeline was used in a later analysis to assign CDR3 sequences and most-parsimonious VDJ recombination scenarios. In a later analysis, each TCR beta chain was defined by its CDR3 amino acid sequence together with its V-gene family, and reads without a unique V-gene family were excluded. To address suspected cross-contamination and a sequencing artifact, a later analysis removed roughly 580 highly shared, low-generation-probability nucleotide sequences. In a later analysis, a clonal expansion index for each public chain was calculated from normalized within-repertoire ranks of inferred template counts. Generation probabilities in a later analysis came from a VDJ recombination model fitted to out-of-frame rearrangements, and those results were checked against IGoR. A later analysis scored TCR-TCR, TCR-HLA and TCR-CMV co-occurrence with hypergeometric tests, applying a repertoire-size bias correction to TCR pairs. To estimate false discovery rates, a later analysis permuted the HLA or CMV assignments 20 times. In a later analysis, co-occurring TCRs were grouped using DBSCAN, with TCRdist sequence similarity added in when clustering inside HLA-allele-positive subsets. Repertoires with fewer than 30,000 or more than 120,000 public chains, plus five repertoires with anomalous nucleotide sharing, were excluded from co-occurrence clustering. Not all clones reach the TCRdb copy of this immuneACCESS table, which keeps in-frame sequences only. Checked studies attribute under half of the gap to unresolved V genes and leave the rest unexplained. V, J and clone size reflect that table, while D and trimming were determined from the DNA. The sample table lists more than 95,000 clones, about 13% of them with a count of one. Roughly 16% of the sample belongs to the ten largest clones.

Sequenced material: PBMCs. This TCR derives from a man in his forties in good health and CMV-seropositive. The rearrangement joined TRBV25-1 to TRBJ2-7, with TRBD2 matching 7 junction bases. The CDR3 protein: CASSEFRGRASEQYF. The sequence in DNA is TGTGCCAGCAGTGAATTTAGAGGGAGGGCGTCCGAGCAGTACTTC.